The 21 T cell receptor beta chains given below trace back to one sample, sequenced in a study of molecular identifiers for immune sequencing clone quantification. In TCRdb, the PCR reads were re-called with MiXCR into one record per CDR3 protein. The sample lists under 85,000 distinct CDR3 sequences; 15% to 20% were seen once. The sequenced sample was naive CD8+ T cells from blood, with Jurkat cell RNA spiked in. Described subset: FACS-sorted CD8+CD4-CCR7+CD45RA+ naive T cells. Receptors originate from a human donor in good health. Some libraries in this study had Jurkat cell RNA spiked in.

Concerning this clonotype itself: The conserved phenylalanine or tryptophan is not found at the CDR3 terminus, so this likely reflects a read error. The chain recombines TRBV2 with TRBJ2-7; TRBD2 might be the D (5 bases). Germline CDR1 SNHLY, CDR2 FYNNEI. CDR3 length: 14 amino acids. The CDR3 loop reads CASSEVMGDYEQYL. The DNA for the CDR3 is TGTGCCAGTAGTGAAGTGATGGGAGACTACGAGCAGTACCTC.

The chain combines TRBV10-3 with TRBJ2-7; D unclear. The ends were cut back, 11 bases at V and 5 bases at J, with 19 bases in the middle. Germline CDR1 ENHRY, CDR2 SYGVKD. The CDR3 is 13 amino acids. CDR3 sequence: CAPRPPTDDEQYF. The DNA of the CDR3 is TGTGCCCCCCGCCCCCCCACGGACGACGAGCAGTACTTC.

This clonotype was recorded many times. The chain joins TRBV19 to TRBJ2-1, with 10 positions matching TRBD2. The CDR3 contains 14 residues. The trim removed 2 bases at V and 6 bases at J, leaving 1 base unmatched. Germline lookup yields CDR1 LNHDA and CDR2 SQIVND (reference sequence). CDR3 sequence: CASSISSGSNEQFF. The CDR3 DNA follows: TGTGCCAGTAGTATATCTAGCGGGAGCAATGAGCAGTTCTTC.

As DNA, the CDR3 is TGTGCCACCAGTGTCCTAGCGGGACTAGCGGGAGTCGAGCAGTACTTC. Translated, it gives CATSVLAGLAGVEQYF. The rearrangement links TRBV24-1 to TRBJ2-7; TRBD2 aligns across 14 bases. The CDR3 spans 16 residues. Trimming took 5 bases from V and 6 from J; bases not matched to a gene: 8. Looked up from germline, CDR1 is KGHDR and CDR2 is SFDVKD.

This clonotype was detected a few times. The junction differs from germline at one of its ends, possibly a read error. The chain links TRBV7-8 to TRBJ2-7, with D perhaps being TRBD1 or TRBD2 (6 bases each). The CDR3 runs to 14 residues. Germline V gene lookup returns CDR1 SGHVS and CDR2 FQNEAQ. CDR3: CVSSRGGQIYEQYF. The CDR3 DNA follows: TGTGTCAGCAGCCGAGGGGGGCAGATCTACGAGCAGTACTTC.

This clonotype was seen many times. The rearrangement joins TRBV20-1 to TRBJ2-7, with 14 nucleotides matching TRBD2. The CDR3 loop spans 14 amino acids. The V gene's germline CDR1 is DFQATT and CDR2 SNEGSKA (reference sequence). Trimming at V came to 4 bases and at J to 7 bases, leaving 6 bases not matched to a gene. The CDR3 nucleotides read TGCAGTGCTAAGGGACTAGCGGGAGAATGGGAGCAGTACTTC. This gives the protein CSAKGLAGEWEQYF.

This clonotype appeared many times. The chain's CDR3 is CASRPSGMAKNIQYF. CDR3 in DNA: TGTGCCAGCAGACCATCGGGTATGGCCAAAAACATTCAGTACTTC. The chain employs TRBV6-1 and TRBJ2-4; D not resolved. The CDR3 has 15 residues. Germline assignment: CDR1 MNHNS and CDR2 SASEGT. V was trimmed by 6 bases and J by 1 base, leaving 13 bases between them.

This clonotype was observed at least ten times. The CDR3 DNA reads as TGTGCCAGCAGTTACGGGAGAGATACGCAGTATTTT. It specifies CASSYGRDTQYF. The J gene is TRBJ2-3, the V gene TRBV6-6, with D possibly TRBD2 on 5 matching bases. This CDR3 comprises 12 residues. Trimming removed 2 bases at V and 5 bases at J, with 5 bases between. Germline-derived CDR1 and CDR2 are MNHNY and SVGAGI (reference sequence).

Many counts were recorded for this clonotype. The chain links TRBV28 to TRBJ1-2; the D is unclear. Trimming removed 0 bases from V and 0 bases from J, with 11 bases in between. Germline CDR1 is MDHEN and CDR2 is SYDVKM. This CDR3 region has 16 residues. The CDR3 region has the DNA TGTGCCAGCAGTTTATGGCAGCCATTAACTAACTATGGCTACACCTTC. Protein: CASSLWQPLTNYGYTF.

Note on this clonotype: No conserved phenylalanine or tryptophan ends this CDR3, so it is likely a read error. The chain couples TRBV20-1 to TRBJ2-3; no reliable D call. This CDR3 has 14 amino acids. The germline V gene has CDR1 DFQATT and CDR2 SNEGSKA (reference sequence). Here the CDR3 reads CSATLTPLADTQYL. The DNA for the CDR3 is TGTAGTGCTACTCTCACTCCGCTCGCAGACACGCAGTATCTT.

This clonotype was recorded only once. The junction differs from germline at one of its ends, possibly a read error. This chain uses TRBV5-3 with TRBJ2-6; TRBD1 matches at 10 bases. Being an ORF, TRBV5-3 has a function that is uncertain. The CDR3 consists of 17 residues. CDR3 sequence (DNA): TGTGCCAGCAGCTTCAGACAGGGGGCCTCTGGGGCCAACGTCCTGACTTTC. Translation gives CASSFRQGASGANVLTF.

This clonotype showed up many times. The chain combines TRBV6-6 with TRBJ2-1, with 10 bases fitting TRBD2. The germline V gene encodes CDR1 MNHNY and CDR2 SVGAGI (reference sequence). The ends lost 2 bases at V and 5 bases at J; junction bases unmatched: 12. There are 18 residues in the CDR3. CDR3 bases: TGTGCCAGCAGTTACCCGAGCGGGAGGGCCGAAGACAACAATGAGCAGTTCTTC. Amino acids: CASSYPSGRAEDNNEQFF.

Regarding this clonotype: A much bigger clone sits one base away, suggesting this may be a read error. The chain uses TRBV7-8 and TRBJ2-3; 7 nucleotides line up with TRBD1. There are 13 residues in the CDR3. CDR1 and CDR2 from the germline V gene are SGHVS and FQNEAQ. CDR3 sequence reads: CAGSLDRVNTQYF. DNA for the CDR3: TGTGCCGGCAGCCTAGACAGGGTAAATACGCAGTATTTT.

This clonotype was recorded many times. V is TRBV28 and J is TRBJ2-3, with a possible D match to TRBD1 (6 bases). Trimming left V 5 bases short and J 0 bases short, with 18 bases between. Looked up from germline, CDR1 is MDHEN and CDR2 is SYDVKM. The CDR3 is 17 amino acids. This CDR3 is CASSEIQGFTSTDTQYF. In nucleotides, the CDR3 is TGTGCCAGCAGTGAGATACAGGGCTTTACTAGCACAGATACGCAGTATTTT.

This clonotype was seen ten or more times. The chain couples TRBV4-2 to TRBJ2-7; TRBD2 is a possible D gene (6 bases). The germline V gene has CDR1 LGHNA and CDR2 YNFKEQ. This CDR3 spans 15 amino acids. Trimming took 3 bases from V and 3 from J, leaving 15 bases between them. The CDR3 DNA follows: TGTGCCAGCAGCCATAAAAACGAGGGACTCTACGAGCAGTACTTC. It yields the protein CASSHKNEGLYEQYF.

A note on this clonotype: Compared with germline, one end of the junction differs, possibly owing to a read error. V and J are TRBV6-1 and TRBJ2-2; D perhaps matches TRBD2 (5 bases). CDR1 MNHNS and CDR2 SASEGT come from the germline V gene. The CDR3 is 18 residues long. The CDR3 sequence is CACSDSWRRTLHTGELFF. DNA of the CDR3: TGTGCCTGCAGTGATTCTTGGAGGCGAACCCTTCACACCGGGGAGCTGTTTTTT.

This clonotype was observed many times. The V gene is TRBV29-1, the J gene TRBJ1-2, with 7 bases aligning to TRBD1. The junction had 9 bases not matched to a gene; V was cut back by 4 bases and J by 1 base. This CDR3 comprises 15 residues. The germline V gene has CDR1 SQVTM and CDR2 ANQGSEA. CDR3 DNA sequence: TGCAGCGTTGTAGAACAGGGGCCCTTTAACTATGGCTACACCTTC. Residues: CSVVEQGPFNYGYTF.

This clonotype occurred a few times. The chain's CDR3 is CASSDSWGQPQHF. In DNA, the CDR3 is TGTGCCAGCAGTGACTCATGGGGGCAGCCCCAGCATTTT. The chain carries TRBV6-4 and TRBJ1-5; tentatively, D is TRBD1 (5 bases). This CDR3 spans 13 amino acids. Trimming removed 0 bases at V and 7 bases at J, with 7 bases between. Germline assignment: CDR1 MRHNA and CDR2 SNTAGT.

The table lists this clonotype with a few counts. The CDR3 spells CATSTLADNTGELFF. Here the CDR3 DNA reads TGTGCCACCAGCACACTAGCCGATAACACCGGGGAGCTGTTTTTT. The V gene is TRBV15, the J gene TRBJ2-2, with D possibly matching TRBD2 (6 bases). The CDR3 has 15 amino acids. Germline V gives CDR1 LNHNV, CDR2 YYDKDF (reference sequence). Trimming took 4 bases from V and 2 from J, leaving 11 bases between them.

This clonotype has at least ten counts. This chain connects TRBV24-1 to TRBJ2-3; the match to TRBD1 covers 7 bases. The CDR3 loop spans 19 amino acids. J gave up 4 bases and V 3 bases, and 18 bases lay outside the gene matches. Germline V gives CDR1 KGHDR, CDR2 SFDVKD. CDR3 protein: CATSDPRDRASFNADTQYF. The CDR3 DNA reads TGTGCCACCAGTGATCCGAGGGACAGAGCGTCCTTTAACGCAGATACGCAGTATTTT.

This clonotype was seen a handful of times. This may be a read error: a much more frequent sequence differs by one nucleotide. CDR3 in amino acids: CAGSYGPDTQYF. The CDR3, as DNA: TGTGCCGGCAGCTATGGTCCAGATACGCAGTATTTT. The chain couples TRBV12-3 or TRBV12-4 to TRBJ2-3; D uncertain. The CDR3 is 12 amino acids.